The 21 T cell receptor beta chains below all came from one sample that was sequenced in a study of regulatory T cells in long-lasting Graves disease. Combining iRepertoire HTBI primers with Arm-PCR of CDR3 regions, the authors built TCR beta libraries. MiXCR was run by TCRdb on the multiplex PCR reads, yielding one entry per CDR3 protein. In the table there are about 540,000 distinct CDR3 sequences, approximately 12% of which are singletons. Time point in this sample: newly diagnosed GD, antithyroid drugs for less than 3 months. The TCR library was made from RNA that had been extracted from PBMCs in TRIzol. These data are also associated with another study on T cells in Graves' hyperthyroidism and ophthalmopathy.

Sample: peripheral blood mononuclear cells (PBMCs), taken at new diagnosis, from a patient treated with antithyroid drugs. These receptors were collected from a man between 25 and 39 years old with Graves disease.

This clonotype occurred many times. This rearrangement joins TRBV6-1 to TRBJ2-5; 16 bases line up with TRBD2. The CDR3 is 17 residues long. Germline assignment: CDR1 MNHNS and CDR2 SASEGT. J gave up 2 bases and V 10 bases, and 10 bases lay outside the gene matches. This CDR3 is CATLEGLAGGVQETQYF. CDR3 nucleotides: TGTGCCACCTTAGAGGGACTAGCGGGAGGGGTACAAGAGACCCAGTACTTC.

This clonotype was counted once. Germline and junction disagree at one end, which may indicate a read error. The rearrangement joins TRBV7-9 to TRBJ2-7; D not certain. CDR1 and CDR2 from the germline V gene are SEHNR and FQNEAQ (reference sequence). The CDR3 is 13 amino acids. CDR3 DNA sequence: TGCGCCAGCAGCCAACCCCCCCGGGACGAGCAGTACTTC. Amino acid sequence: CASSQPPRDEQYF. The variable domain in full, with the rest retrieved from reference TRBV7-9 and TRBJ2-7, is DTGVSQNPRHKITKRGQNVTFRCDPISEHNRLYWYRQTLGQGPEFLTYFQNEAQLEKSRLLSDRFSAERPKGSFSTLEIQRTEQGDSAMYLCASSQPPRDEQYFGPGTRLTVT.

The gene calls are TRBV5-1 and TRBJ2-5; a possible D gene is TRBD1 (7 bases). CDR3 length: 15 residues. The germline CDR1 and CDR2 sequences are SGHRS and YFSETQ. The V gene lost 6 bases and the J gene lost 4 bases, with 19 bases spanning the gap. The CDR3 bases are TGCGCCAGCAACAAAAGGACAGGAGGGTCAGAGACCCAGTACTTC. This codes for CASNKRTGGSETQYF.

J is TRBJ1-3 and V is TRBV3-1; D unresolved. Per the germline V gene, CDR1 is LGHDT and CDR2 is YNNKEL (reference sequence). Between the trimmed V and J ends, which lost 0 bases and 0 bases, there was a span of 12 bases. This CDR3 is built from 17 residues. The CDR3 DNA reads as TGTGCCAGCAGCCAAGAAGGTCCAACACCCTCTGGAAACACCATATATTTT. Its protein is CASSQEGPTPSGNTIYF.

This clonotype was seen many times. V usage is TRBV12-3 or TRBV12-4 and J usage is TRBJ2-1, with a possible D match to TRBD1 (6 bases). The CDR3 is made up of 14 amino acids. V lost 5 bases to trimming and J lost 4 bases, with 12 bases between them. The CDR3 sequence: CASSVGASYNEQFF. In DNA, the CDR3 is TGTGCCAGCAGTGTGGGGGCGAGTTACAATGAGCAGTTCTTC.

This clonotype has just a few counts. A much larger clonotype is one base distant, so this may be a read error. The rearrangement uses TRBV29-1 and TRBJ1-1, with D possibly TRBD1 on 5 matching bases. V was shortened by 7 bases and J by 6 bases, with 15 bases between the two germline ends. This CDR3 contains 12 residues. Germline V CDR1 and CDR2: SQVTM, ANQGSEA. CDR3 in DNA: TGCAGCGCTGAGCAGGGTTTCGCTGAAGCTTTCTTT. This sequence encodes CSAEQGFAEAFF.

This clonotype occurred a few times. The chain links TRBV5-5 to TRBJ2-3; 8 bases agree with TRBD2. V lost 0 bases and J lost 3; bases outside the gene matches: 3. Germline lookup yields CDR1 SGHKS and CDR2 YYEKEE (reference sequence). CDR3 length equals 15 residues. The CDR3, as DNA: TGTGCCAGCAGCTTGGAAGGGACTAGAACAGATACGCAGTATTTT. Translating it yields CASSLEGTRTDTQYF.

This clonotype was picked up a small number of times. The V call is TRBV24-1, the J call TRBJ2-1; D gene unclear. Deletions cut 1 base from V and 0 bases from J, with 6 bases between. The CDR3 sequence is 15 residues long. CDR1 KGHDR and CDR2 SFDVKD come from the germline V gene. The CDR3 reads CATSDLTDSYNEQFF. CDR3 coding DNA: TGTGCCACCAGTGATTTAACGGACTCCTACAATGAGCAGTTCTTC.

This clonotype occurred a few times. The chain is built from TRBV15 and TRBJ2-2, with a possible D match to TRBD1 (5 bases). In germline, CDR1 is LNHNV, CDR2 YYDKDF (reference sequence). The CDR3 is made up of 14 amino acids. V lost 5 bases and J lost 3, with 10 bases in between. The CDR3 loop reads CATSPQGYTGELFF. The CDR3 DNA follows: TGTGCCACCAGCCCCCAGGGATACACCGGGGAGCTGTTTTTT.

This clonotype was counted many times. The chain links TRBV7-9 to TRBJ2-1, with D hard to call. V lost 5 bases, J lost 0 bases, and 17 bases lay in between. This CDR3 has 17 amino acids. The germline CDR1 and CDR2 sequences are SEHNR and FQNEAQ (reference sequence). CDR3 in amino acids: CASSKGFRPTSYNEQFF. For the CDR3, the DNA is TGTGCCAGCAGCAAAGGGTTCAGGCCCACCTCCTACAATGAGCAGTTCTTC.

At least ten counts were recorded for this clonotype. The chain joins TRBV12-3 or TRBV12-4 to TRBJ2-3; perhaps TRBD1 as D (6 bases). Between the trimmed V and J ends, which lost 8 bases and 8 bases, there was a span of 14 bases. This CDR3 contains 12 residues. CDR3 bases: TGTGCCAGCCGTTCCGGGACAAGTACGCAGTATTTT. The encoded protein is CASRSGTSTQYF.

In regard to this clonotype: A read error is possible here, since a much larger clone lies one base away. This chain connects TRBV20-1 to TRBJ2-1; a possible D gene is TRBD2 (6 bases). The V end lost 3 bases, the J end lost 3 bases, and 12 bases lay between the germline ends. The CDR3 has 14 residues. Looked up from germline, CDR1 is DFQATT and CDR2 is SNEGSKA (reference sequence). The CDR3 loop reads CSARKLAGYNEQFF. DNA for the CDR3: TGCAGTGCTAGGAAACTAGCTGGCTACAATGAGCAGTTCTTC.

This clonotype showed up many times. CDR3 in DNA: TGTGCCAGCAGTGGACTAGCGGACAATGAGCAGTTCTTC. The encoded protein is CASSGLADNEQFF. The V call is TRBV12-3 or TRBV12-4, the J call TRBJ2-1; 10 nucleotides line up with TRBD2. The CDR3 consists of 13 residues. V lost 5 bases to trimming and J lost 5 bases; unmatched junction nucleotides: 0.

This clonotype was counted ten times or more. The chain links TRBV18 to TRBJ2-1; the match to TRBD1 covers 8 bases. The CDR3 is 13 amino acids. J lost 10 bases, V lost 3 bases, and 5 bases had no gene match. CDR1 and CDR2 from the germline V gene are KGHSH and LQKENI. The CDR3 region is CASSPDRAGEQFF. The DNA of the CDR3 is TGTGCCAGCTCACCGGACAGGGCGGGGGAGCAGTTCTTC.

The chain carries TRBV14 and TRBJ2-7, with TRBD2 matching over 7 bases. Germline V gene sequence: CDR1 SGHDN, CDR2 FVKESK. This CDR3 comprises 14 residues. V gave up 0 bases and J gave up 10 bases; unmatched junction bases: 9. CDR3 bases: TGTGCCAGCAGCCAAGATCGGCTAGCGGCCCCCCAGTACTTC. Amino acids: CASSQDRLAAPQYF.

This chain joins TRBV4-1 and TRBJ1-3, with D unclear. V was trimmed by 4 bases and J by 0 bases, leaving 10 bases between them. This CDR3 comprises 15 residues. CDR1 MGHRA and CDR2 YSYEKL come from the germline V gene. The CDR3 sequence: CASSPLVFSGNTIYF. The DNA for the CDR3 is TGCGCCAGCAGCCCACTAGTGTTCTCTGGAAACACCATATATTTT.

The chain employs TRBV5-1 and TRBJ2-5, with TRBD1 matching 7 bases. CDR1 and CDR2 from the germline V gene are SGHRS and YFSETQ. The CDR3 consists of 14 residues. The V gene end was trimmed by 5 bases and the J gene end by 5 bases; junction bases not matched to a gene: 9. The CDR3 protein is CASRRPGGGETQYF. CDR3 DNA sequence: TGCGCCAGCAGACGCCCAGGGGGTGGTGAGACCCAGTACTTC.

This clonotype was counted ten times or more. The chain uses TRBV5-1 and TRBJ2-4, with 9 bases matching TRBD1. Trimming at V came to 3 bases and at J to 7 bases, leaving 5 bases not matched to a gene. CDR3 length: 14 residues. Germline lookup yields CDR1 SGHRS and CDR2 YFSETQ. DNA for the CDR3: TGCGCCAGCAGCTCCACAGGGGGCGAGAACATTCAGTACTTC. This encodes CASSSTGGENIQYF.

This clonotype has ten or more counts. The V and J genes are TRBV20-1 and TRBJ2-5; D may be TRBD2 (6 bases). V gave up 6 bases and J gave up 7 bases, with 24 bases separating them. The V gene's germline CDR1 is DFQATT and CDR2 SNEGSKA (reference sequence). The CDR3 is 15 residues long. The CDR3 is CSAPDRGETPGTQYF. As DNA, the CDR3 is TGCAGTGCACCCGACCGCGGGGAGACCCCGGGGACCCAGTACTTC.

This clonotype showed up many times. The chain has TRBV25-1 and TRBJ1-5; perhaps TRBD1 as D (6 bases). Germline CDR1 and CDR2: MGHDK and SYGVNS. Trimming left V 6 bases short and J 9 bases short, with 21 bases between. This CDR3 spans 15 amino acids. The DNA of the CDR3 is TGTGCCAGCAGCCCCACCCAAGACAGGCTCGGGCCCCAGCATTTT. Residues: CASSPTQDRLGPQHF.

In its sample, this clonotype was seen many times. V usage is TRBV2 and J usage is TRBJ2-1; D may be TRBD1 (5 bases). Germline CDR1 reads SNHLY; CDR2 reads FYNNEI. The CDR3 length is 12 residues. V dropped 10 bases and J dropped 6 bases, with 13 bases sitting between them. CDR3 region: CAMNRRLNEQFF. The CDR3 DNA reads TGTGCCATGAACAGGCGCCTCAATGAGCAGTTCTTC.